The source of this T cell receptor beta chain is a study of blood T cell repertoires in COVID-19. At the level of the study: The United States, Italy and Spain provided the acute and convalescent COVID-19 samples. PBMCs, B-cell-depleted T cells, or T cells provided the cDNA or gDNA that made up the material.

Under the authors' procedure: Nucleated cell counts were estimated from reference gene primer amplification. The method was immunoSEQ multiplex PCR; TCRdb's version includes in-frame clones alone and lacks a portion of them. That table supplies the V and J calls and clone size; D and trimming were determined from the DNA. The table lists 200,000 to 250,000 clones, about 88% of them singletons. V lost 6 bases and J 3 bases, leaving 11 bases between the germline ends. This CDR3 spans 14 amino acids. Germline V gene data show CDR1 as SGHVS and CDR2 as FQNEAQ. The TCR was taken from a man aged 40-49 years with active or convalescent COVID-19. The sample comprised peripheral blood. The V call is TRBV7-8, the J call TRBJ1-4; D unclear. CDR3 region: CASSITASNEKLFF. CDR3 nucleotide sequence: TGTGCCAGCAGTATCACAGCCTCTAATGAAAAACTGTTTTTT.